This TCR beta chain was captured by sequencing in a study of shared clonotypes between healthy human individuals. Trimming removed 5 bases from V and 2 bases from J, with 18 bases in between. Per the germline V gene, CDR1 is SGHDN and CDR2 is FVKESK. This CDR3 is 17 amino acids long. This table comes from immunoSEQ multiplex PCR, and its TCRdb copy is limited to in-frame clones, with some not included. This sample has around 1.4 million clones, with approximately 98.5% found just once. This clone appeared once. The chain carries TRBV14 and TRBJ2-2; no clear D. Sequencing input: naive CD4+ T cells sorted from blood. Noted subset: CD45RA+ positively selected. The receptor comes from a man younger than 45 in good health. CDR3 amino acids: CASSGPRTETNTGELFF. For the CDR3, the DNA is TGTGCCAGCAGCGGACCTCGGACCGAGACTAACACCGGGGAGCTGTTTTTT. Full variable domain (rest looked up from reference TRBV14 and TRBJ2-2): EAGVTQFPSHSVIEKGQTVTLRCDPISGHDNLYWYRRVMGKEIKFLLHFVKESKQDESGMPNNRFLAERTGGTYSTLKVQPAELEDSGVYFCASSGPRTETNTGELFFGEGSRLTVL.